Included here is one T cell receptor beta chain sequence, with context. These data are taken from a study of regulatory T cells in long-lasting Graves disease. The time point was: newly diagnosed GD, antithyroid drugs for less than 3 months. Isolated PBMC RNA provided the starting material for the TCR library. Graves' disease was diagnosed by American Thyroid Association guidelines. Researchers made TCR beta libraries by using iRepertoire HTBI primers and running Arm-PCR on CDR3 regions. Each CDR3 protein is one row after TCRdb ran MiXCR on the multiplex PCR reads. The table records almost 450,000 distinct CDR3 sequences, 15% to 20% of them present only once. Separately, the same data were catalogued under a study of T cells in Graves' hyperthyroidism and ophthalmopathy. That source notes: Patients showing uncontrolled infection, other autoimmune disease, pregnancy or lactation were ineligible. HTBI primers were employed in a first-round RT-PCR of the TCR CDR3.

The sequence was collected from a woman in her 30s with Graves disease. Specimen: peripheral blood mononuclear cells (PBMCs), collected at new diagnosis, from a patient treated with antithyroid drugs.

The CDR3 DNA is TGTGCCAGCACCCGGACTAGCGGGGCCTCCTACGAGCAGTACTTC. Its translation is CASTRTSGASYEQYF. This rearrangement joins TRBV6-1 to TRBJ2-7, with 12 bases that match TRBD2. V was pared by 7 bases and J by 0 bases, with 4 bases of the junction left unmatched. Germline CDR1 MNHNS, CDR2 SASEGT. The CDR3 has 15 amino acids.